Below, 22 T cell receptor beta chains from the same sample are listed, as sequenced in a study of spatial heterogeneity in lung cancer. Findings and limits, study-wide: Tumor mutation count correlated with how many alpha and beta TCRs expanded intratumorally.

Time point described: sample taken at primary tumor resection. No antigen has been assigned to these receptors. TCRdb processed the 5' RACE reads anew with MiXCR; each CDR3 protein has one entry. This sample has about 8,100 distinct CDR3 sequences, with under 15% found just once. The source was lung tumor tissue, collected at surgery. The origin of the receptors is a male donor with early-stage non-small cell lung cancer.

This clonotype is medium-sized (0.01 to 0.1%) in the sample. Because the library targeted alpha chains, this beta chain is an off-target read whose size means little. The chain joins TRBV6-2 or TRBV6-3 to TRBJ2-5; tentative D call: TRBD2 (6 bases). The CDR3 consists of 17 residues. From germline, CDR1 is MNHEY and CDR2 SVGEGT. The germline V and J ends were trimmed by 0 bases and 1 base, with 15 bases remaining between them. In DNA, the CDR3 is TGTGCCAGCAGTTACTCCGGGACTTGGGGGGTCCAAGAGACCCAGTACTTC. Translation gives CASSYSGTWGVQETQYF.

In this sample, this clonotype turned up once. A junction boundary mismatches the germline segment, possibly from a read error. For a library built for alpha chains, this beta chain is a stray read; little rests on its size. The chain joins TRBV11-2 to TRBJ2-5, with 7 bases aligning to TRBD1. The CDR3 runs 16 residues. Germline V gives CDR1 SGHAT, CDR2 FQNNGV. CDR3 nucleotides: TGTGCCAGCAGCTTAGGGGGACAGTCCCCAAGAGAGGCCCAGTACTTC. This translates into CASSLGGQSPREAQYF.

As regards this clonotype: This beta chain is a stray sequence in a library constructed for alpha chains; its clone size is not meaningful. The chain uses TRBV7-2 and TRBJ2-3, with TRBD2 as a possible D gene (5 bases). This CDR3 is 15 amino acids long. V was cut by 5 bases and J by 2 bases, with 14 bases left in between. From germline, CDR1 is SGHTA and CDR2 FQGNSA. The CDR3 loop reads CASSQGLSSTDTQYF. The CDR3 coding sequence is TGTGCCAGCAGCCAAGGACTGTCCTCCACAGATACGCAGTATTTT.

This clonotype is categorized as medium-sized (0.01 to 0.1%). This beta chain represents an off-target read in a library built for alpha chains; its size is of limited meaning. V and J are TRBV15 and TRBJ2-1; 11 positions agree with TRBD2. The J segment lost 7 bases and the V segment lost 0 bases, leaving 5 bases of the junction unmatched. Germline V lookup: CDR1 LNHNV, CDR2 YYDKDF (reference sequence). The CDR3 is 16 residues long. The CDR3 spells CATSRDSGRARNEQFF. The CDR3 DNA sequence: TGTGCCACCAGCAGAGATAGCGGGAGGGCTCGGAATGAGCAGTTCTTC.

By share, this clonotype ranks as medium-sized (0.01 to 0.1%). The library was built for alpha chains, so this beta chain is an off-target read and its size means little. The V call is TRBV12-3 or TRBV12-4, the J call TRBJ2-5; 8 bases line up with TRBD1. The CDR3 covers 13 residues. After removal of 8 bases from V and 0 bases from J, the junction contained 2 bases not matched to a gene. CDR3: CASGDRHQETQYF. The DNA of the CDR3 is TGTGCCAGCGGGGACAGGCACCAAGAGACCCAGTACTTC.

This clonotype was seen many times. Since it is a stray read in a library aimed at alpha chains, this beta chain has a size that is not meaningful. The J gene is TRBJ1-5, the V gene TRBV20-1; 7 bases fit TRBD1. J lost 4 bases, V lost 0 bases, and 6 bases had no gene match. CDR1 and CDR2 from the germline V gene are DFQATT and SNEGSKA (reference sequence). CDR3 length: 15 amino acids. The DNA for the CDR3 is TGCAGTGCTAGAGATATAGGGACAGCTAATCAGCCCCAGCATTTT. Its translation is CSARDIGTANQPQHF.

This clonotype has at least ten counts. This beta chain came through as a stray read in a library set up for alpha chains, and its size says little. This sequence joins TRBV6-5 and TRBJ1-4; D is perhaps TRBD1 (5 bases). The V end was cut by 0 bases, the J end by 8 bases, with 13 bases between. Germline V gene lookup returns CDR1 MNHEY and CDR2 SVGAGI. CDR3 length: 15 residues. The DNA of the CDR3 is TGTGCCAGCAGTTACTCCGGGGGAGCTGGAGAAAAACTGTTTTTT. It yields the protein CASSYSGGAGEKLFF.

This clonotype was picked up many times. Since the library was made to target alpha chains, this beta chain is a stray read and its abundance is not meaningful. The chain carries TRBV11-2 and TRBJ2-1; TRBD2 matches at 12 bases. The CDR3 is 14 amino acids. CDR1 and CDR2 from the germline V gene are SGHAT and FQNNGV. Trimming took 5 bases from V and 9 from J; bases not matched to a gene: 5. The DNA for the CDR3 is TGTGCCAGCAGCCACTCTAGCGGGAGGGGTGAGCAGTTCTTC. Translating gives CASSHSSGRGEQFF.

About this clonotype: With the library built for alpha chains, this beta chain is off target and its frequency is not meaningful. This chain uses TRBV20-1 with TRBJ2-1; D is unresolved. The germline gives CDR1 DFQATT, CDR2 SNEGSKA (reference sequence). The V end lost 6 bases, the J end lost 0 bases, and 9 bases lay between the germline ends. The CDR3 runs 13 residues. The CDR3 DNA sequence: TGCAGTGCGAACAAAGACTCCTACAATGAGCAGTTCTTC. Amino acid sequence: CSANKDSYNEQFF.

In its sample, this clonotype ranks as medium-sized. This beta chain is an off-target read within a library intended for alpha chains, so its frequency means little. This chain uses TRBV5-6 with TRBJ2-4; 7 bases line up with TRBD1. This CDR3 has 14 residues. Germline loops: CDR1 SGHDT, CDR2 YYEEEE. V was pared by 1 base and J by 9 bases, with 7 bases of the junction left unmatched. Here the CDR3 DNA reads TGTGCCAGCAGCTTGATGGCAGGGGGTCGCATTCAGTACTTC. It yields the protein CASSLMAGGRIQYF.

This clonotype has at least ten counts. This beta chain slipped into a library made for alpha chains as a stray read, so its size is not meaningful. The rearrangement links TRBV6-5 to TRBJ2-5, with a tentative D call TRBD2 (6 bases). The germline gives CDR1 MNHEY, CDR2 SVGAGI. Deletions cut 6 bases from V and 0 bases from J, with 17 bases between. The CDR3 totals 16 residues. CDR3 coding DNA: TGTGCCAGCAGACACTACCTTGGGACTCACCAAGAGACCCAGTACTTC. Protein sequence: CASRHYLGTHQETQYF.

Sample share makes this clonotype medium-sized (0.01 to 0.1%). The library was designed around alpha chains, so this beta chain is a stray read whose abundance carries little weight. The J gene is TRBJ2-2, the V gene TRBV7-2; D uncertain. Germline values: CDR1 SGHTA, CDR2 FQGNSA. The CDR3 loop spans 14 amino acids. V shed 5 bases and J shed 5 bases, with 12 bases lying between them. The CDR3 region has the DNA TGTGCCAGCAGCCCCACCAGGTCGACCGGGGAGCTGTTTTTT. Translating it yields CASSPTRSTGELFF.

This clonotype was recorded many times. This beta chain is off target for a library built for alpha chains, so its abundance means little. The gene calls are TRBV6-2 or TRBV6-3 and TRBJ2-2; 10 bases line up with TRBD2. J gave up 0 bases and V 6 bases, and 19 bases lay outside the gene matches. Per the germline V gene, CDR1 is MNHEY and CDR2 is SVGEGT. CDR3 size: 21 residues. The CDR3 protein is CASRPRSGIAGGPPNTGELFF. DNA for the CDR3: TGTGCCAGCAGACCCCGCTCGGGGATAGCGGGAGGCCCCCCGAACACCGGGGAGCTGTTTTTT.

The table lists this clonotype with many counts. This beta chain was picked up by a library intended for alpha chains and is off target, so its count carries little meaning. This rearrangement joins TRBV29-1 to TRBJ2-5; TRBD1 aligns across 7 bases. The J segment lost 5 bases and the V segment lost 2 bases, leaving 5 bases of the junction unmatched. The CDR3 extends over 13 amino acids. Per the germline V gene, CDR1 is SQVTM and CDR2 is ANQGSEA. The CDR3 DNA follows: TGCAGCGTTGAAACTGACAGGGAGGAGACCCAGTACTTC. Its protein is CSVETDREETQYF.

At least ten counts were recorded for this clonotype. This beta chain is off target for a library built for alpha chains, so its abundance means little. The chain links TRBV10-2 to TRBJ1-6; 9 bases agree with TRBD1. The CDR3 sequence is 16 residues long. V lost 4 bases, J lost 10 bases, and 11 bases stayed unmatched. CDR1 is WSHSY and CDR2 is SAAADI in the germline V gene. CDR3 region: CASSAPPGQGLSPLHF. Written as DNA, the CDR3 is TGCGCCAGCAGTGCGCCACCGGGACAGGGTCTATCACCCCTCCACTTT.

This clonotype is judged medium-sized. The size of this beta chain means little, since it is a stray read in a library made for alpha chains. The rearrangement joins TRBV6-6 to TRBJ1-5; 8 bases align to TRBD1. V gave up 6 bases and J gave up 1 base; unmatched junction bases: 8. Germline V gene lookup returns CDR1 MNHNY and CDR2 SVGAGI (reference sequence). The CDR3 totals 16 residues. DNA of the CDR3: TGTGCCAGCAGACCCAGGGGGCAGGGCAGCAATCAGCCCCAGCATTTT. Its translation: CASRPRGQGSNQPQHF.

This clonotype appeared many times. With the library built for alpha chains, this beta chain is off target and its frequency is not meaningful. J is TRBJ2-1 and V is TRBV20-1; D might be TRBD2 (7 bases). Trimming cost V 2 bases and J 8 bases, with 22 bases left between them. The CDR3 runs to 16 residues. The V gene's germline CDR1 is DFQATT and CDR2 SNEGSKA (reference sequence). The CDR3 region has the DNA TGCAGTGCTAGAACAACGGGGGGCACCCTGTCGGATGAGCAGTTCTTC. As protein: CSARTTGGTLSDEQFF.

By share, this clonotype counts as medium-sized. The library was prepared for alpha chains; this beta chain is a stray read, so its frequency means little. The chain is built from TRBV6-5 and TRBJ1-2; 7 bases map to TRBD1. Unmatched junction bases numbered 5, after V lost 8 bases and J lost 2 bases. Per the germline V gene, CDR1 is MNHEY and CDR2 is SVGAGI. CDR3 size: 13 residues. CDR3 in amino acids: CASYRGMNYGYTF. In DNA, the CDR3 is TGTGCCAGCTACAGGGGCATGAACTATGGCTACACCTTC.

Many counts were recorded for this clonotype. This beta chain is an off-target read within a library intended for alpha chains, so its frequency means little. The rearrangement joins TRBV5-6 to TRBJ2-3; 9 nucleotides align to TRBD2. J was trimmed by 4 bases and V by 1 base; bases with no gene match: 1. Per germline, CDR1 SGHDT and CDR2 YYEEEE. CDR3 length equals 14 residues. In DNA form, the CDR3 reads TGTGCCAGCAGCTTGACTAGCGGGCCAGATACGCAGTATTTT. It codes for CASSLTSGPDTQYF.

This clonotype ranks as medium-sized. For a library built for alpha chains, this beta chain is a stray read; little rests on its size. The chain combines TRBV12-3 or TRBV12-4 with TRBJ1-6; TRBD1 agrees at 10 bases. J gave up 7 bases and V 3 bases, and 0 bases lay outside the gene matches. The CDR3 runs to 14 residues. Here the CDR3 DNA reads TGTGCCAGCAGTTTGGGACAGGGGAATTCACCCCTCCACTTT. As protein: CASSLGQGNSPLHF.

Comments on this clonotype: For a library built for alpha chains, this beta chain is a stray read; little rests on its size. Here the CDR3 DNA reads TGCGCCAGCAGCTTGGCCGCAGGGGGCACCACTGAAGCTTTCTTT. It is translated as CASSLAAGGTTEAFF. This chain connects TRBV5-1 to TRBJ1-1, with 8 bases identical to TRBD1. Trimming cost V 0 bases and J 4 bases; bases outside gene matches: 5. Germline CDR1 and CDR2: SGHRS and YFSETQ. The CDR3 covers 15 residues.

This clonotype was seen at least ten times. In a library made to pick up alpha chains, this beta chain is a stray read with a size that means little. The genes are TRBV5-1 and TRBJ2-3, with 9 bases aligning to TRBD2. After removal of 0 bases from V and 5 bases from J, the junction contained 7 bases not matched to a gene. CDR3 length: 16 amino acids. Germline V gene sequence: CDR1 SGHRS, CDR2 YFSETQ. Here the CDR3 DNA reads TGCGCCAGCAGCTTGGAGACTAGCGGTCTTGGAGATACGCAGTATTTT. It specifies CASSLETSGLGDTQYF.